This is a list of T cell receptor beta chains from one sample in a study of spatial heterogeneity in lung cancer. TCRdb re-called the 5' RACE reads through MiXCR, storing one row per CDR3 protein. The sample has roughly 4,300 distinct CDR3 sequences; roughly a tenth are singletons. The sequencing here drew on PBMCs, taken at surgery. These receptors all stem from a male donor with early-stage non-small cell lung cancer. Each CDR3 is given with its conserved first and last residue. The order of the fields is D gene, clone size, V gene, J gene, CDR3 protein, CDR3 DNA. A D gene is named only where the DNA matches it firmly. A row's size may be missing; if present it is once, few, many or a size class.

TRBD1,many,TRBV20-1,TRBJ2-3,CSARGAAGTGRTDTQYF,TGCAGTGCTAGAGGGGCTGCAGGGACAGGGCGCACAGATACGCAGTATTTT
TRBD1,many,TRBV15,TRBJ2-3,CATSRNDRDLTDTQYF,TGTGCCACCAGCAGAAACGACAGGGACCTCACAGATACGCAGTATTTT
NA,many,TRBV5-1,TRBJ2-7,CASSLRQGGAYEQYF,TGCGCCAGCAGCTTGAGGCAGGGTGGGGCTTACGAGCAGTACTTC
NA,many,TRBV5-6,TRBJ2-7,CASSSWGSEQYF,TGTGCCAGCAGCTCATGGGGGAGCGAGCAGTACTTC
TRBD2,many,TRBV11-3,TRBJ2-2,CASSLALGLAENTGELFF,TGTGCCAGCAGCTTAGCCCTCGGACTAGCGGAGAACACCGGGGAGCTGTTTTTT
NA,many,TRBV5-1,TRBJ1-5,CASSLEGAHNQPQHF,TGCGCCAGCAGCTTAGAAGGGGCCCACAATCAGCCCCAGCATTTT
TRBD1,many,TRBV29-1,TRBJ2-1,CSGAGTGVNEQFF,TGCAGCGGCGCTGGGACAGGGGTGAATGAGCAGTTCTTC
TRBD2,many,TRBV7-6,TRBJ2-3,CASSYSGGDTDTQYF,TGTGCCAGCAGCTATAGCGGGGGGGACACAGATACGCAGTATTTT
TRBD2,many,TRBV20-1,TRBJ2-7,CSARVGLAYEQYF,TGCAGTGCTAGAGTGGGACTAGCCTACGAGCAGTACTTC
NA,many,TRBV29-1,TRBJ1-1,CSATDNPNTEAFF,TGCAGCGCAACCGACAACCCGAACACTGAAGCTTTCTTT
NA,NA,TRBV28,TRBJ1-6,CASSLQTENNSPLHF,TGTGCCAGCAGTTTACAGACGGAAAATAATTCACCCCTCCACTTT
NA,many,TRBV7-9,TRBJ2-1,CASSPRQGFYNEQFF,TGTGCCAGCAGCCCCCGGCAGGGTTTCTACAATGAGCAGTTCTTC
TRBD1,many,TRBV7-6,TRBJ1-1,CASSRQGQNTEAFF,TGTGCCAGCAGCCGACAGGGGCAGAACACTGAAGCTTTCTTT
NA,many,TRBV14,TRBJ2-2,CASSPWTGELFF,TGTGCCAGCAGCCCTTGGACCGGGGAGCTGTTTTTT
NA,many,TRBV7-6,TRBJ2-2,CASSLPYSNTGELFF,TGTGCCAGCAGCTTACCCTATTCGAACACCGGGGAGCTGTTTTTT
NA,few,TRBV29-1,TRBJ2-7,CSVDWDGRKPSSYEQYF,TGCAGCGTTGATTGGGACGGAAGAAAACCGAGCTCCTACGAGCAGTACTTC
NA,many,TRBV28,TRBJ1-1,CASSLWQGNTEAFF,TGTGCCAGCAGTTTATGGCAGGGCAACACTGAAGCTTTCTTT
NA,many,TRBV5-4,TRBJ1-2,CASSSLATEYGYTF,TGTGCCAGCAGCTCCCTGGCGACGGAGTATGGCTACACCTTC
NA,many,TRBV7-9,TRBJ2-7,CASSSPANRLSYEQYF,TGTGCCAGCAGCTCCCCAGCAAACAGACTCTCCTACGAGCAGTACTTC
TRBD1,many,TRBV10-2,TRBJ2-1,CASSNPGQGGNEQFF,TGCGCCAGCAGTAATCCGGGACAGGGAGGCAATGAGCAGTTCTTC
NA,NA,TRBV7-9,TRBJ2-3,CASSLDHRQGDTQYF,TGTGCCAGCAGCTTAGACCACCGCCAGGGAGATACGCAGTATTTT
TRBD1,many,TRBV18,TRBJ2-7,CASSPRQDRGEQYF,TGTGCCAGCTCACCACGGCAGGACAGGGGCGAGCAGTACTTC
TRBD2,NA,TRBV7-9,TRBJ2-7,CASSFGEGSRYEQYF,TGTGCCAGCAGCTTCGGGGAGGGATCCAGGTACGAGCAGTACTTC
TRBD2,many,TRBV25-1,TRBJ2-5,CASSGGTSGAETQYF,TGTGCCAGCAGTGGGGGAACTAGCGGGGCGGAGACCCAGTACTTC
NA,many,TRBV27,TRBJ2-7,CASSLNPQGGPEQYF,TGTGCCAGCAGTTTAAATCCGCAGGGTGGTCCCGAGCAGTACTTC
NA,few,TRBV6-6,TRBJ1-1,CASRFRRLLNTEAFF,TGTGCCAGCAGATTTCGACGGCTTCTGAACACTGAAGCTTTCTTT
NA,NA,TRBV29-1,TRBJ1-2,CSVERSGYSGYTF,TGCAGCGTTGAAAGATCAGGGTACTCTGGCTACACCTTC
NA,medium-sized,TRBV28,TRBJ2-2,CASSLDWNTGELFF,TGTGCCAGCTCTCTTGACTGGAACACCGGGGAGCTGTTTTTT
NA,few,TRBV28,TRBJ1-6,CASSAPTGNNSPLHF,TGTGCCAGCAGTGCGCCGACGGGGAATAATTCACCCCTCCACTTT
NA,many,TRBV19,TRBJ2-3,CASSIPSLTDTQYF,TGTGCCAGTAGTATCCCGTCTCTCACAGATACGCAGTATTTT
TRBD1,NA,TRBV11-2,TRBJ1-2,CASSFGGGAYGYTF,TGTGCCAGCAGCTTCGGAGGGGGCGCCTATGGCTACACCTTC
NA,medium-sized,TRBV9,TRBJ2-2,CASSVGGAGTGELFF,TGTGCCAGCAGCGTAGGCGGGGCGGGCACCGGGGAGCTGTTTTTT
NA,many,TRBV3-1,TRBJ2-1,CASSPIEYNEQFF,TGTGCCAGCAGCCCCATAGAGTACAATGAGCAGTTCTTC
NA,medium-sized,TRBV4-1,TRBJ2-7,CASSPRKGLSYEQYF,TGCGCCAGCAGCCCAAGGAAGGGTCTCTCCTACGAGCAGTACTTC
NA,many,TRBV29-1,TRBJ2-7,CSVALQPMDEQYF,TGCAGCGTTGCGCTTCAGCCAATGGACGAGCAGTACTTC
NA,NA,TRBV5-1,TRBJ2-6,CASSSDASGANVLTF,TGCGCCAGCAGCTCCGATGCCTCTGGGGCCAACGTCCTGACTTTC
NA,many,TRBV24-1,TRBJ2-5,CATSVRGNGEETQYF,TGTGCCACCAGTGTACGTGGGAACGGCGAAGAGACCCAGTACTTC
NA,many,TRBV12-3/TRBV12-4,TRBJ1-5,CASTREQAGSNQPQHF,TGTGCCAGCACCCGGGAGCAGGCGGGCAGCAATCAGCCCCAGCATTTT
TRBD1,large,TRBV5-1,TRBJ1-4,CASQRGQGEIGEKLFF,TGCGCCAGCCAGAGGGGACAGGGGGAAATTGGTGAAAAACTGTTTTTT
NA,few,TRBV5-1,TRBJ2-7,CASSSLTGAGYEQYF,TGCGCCAGCAGCTCGTTGACGGGGGCGGGCTACGAGCAGTACTTC
TRBD2,many,TRBV9,TRBJ2-3,CASSAGGGFTDTQYF,TGTGCCAGCAGCGCCGGGGGGGGCTTCACAGATACGCAGTATTTT
NA,many,TRBV5-1,TRBJ2-3,CASSRGTGTSSTDTQYF,TGCGCCAGCAGCCGTGGGACGGGCACCTCTAGCACAGATACGCAGTATTTT
NA,many,TRBV5-1,TRBJ2-6,CASSLNLRSGANVLTF,TGCGCCAGCAGCTTAAACCTGCGCTCAGGGGCCAACGTCCTGACTTTC
NA,many,TRBV7-3,TRBJ2-7,CASSLNPGTYEQYF,TGTGCCAGCAGCTTGAATCCGGGGACCTACGAGCAGTACTTC
NA,many,TRBV29-1,TRBJ2-7,CSVEVVGEQYF,TGCAGCGTTGAGGTCGTGGGCGAGCAGTACTTC
NA,many,TRBV29-1,TRBJ1-1,CSVEDARTEAFF,TGCAGCGTTGAAGACGCTCGAACTGAAGCTTTCTTT
NA,large,TRBV7-9,TRBJ2-5,CASSLVPYQETQYF,TGTGCCAGCAGCTTAGTACCATACCAAGAGACCCAGTACTTC
NA,NA,TRBV6-5,TRBJ2-3,CASSYQGDTDTQYF,TGTGCCAGCAGTTACCAGGGCGACACAGATACGCAGTATTTT
NA,medium-sized,TRBV20-1,TRBJ1-4,CSARDLVGGDEKLFF,TGCAGTGCTAGAGATCTAGTCGGTGGTGATGAAAAACTGTTTTTT
TRBD1,NA,TRBV12-3/TRBV12-4,TRBJ2-5,CASSLGTGAKTQYF,TGTGCCAGCAGTTTAGGGACAGGGGCCAAGACCCAGTACTTC